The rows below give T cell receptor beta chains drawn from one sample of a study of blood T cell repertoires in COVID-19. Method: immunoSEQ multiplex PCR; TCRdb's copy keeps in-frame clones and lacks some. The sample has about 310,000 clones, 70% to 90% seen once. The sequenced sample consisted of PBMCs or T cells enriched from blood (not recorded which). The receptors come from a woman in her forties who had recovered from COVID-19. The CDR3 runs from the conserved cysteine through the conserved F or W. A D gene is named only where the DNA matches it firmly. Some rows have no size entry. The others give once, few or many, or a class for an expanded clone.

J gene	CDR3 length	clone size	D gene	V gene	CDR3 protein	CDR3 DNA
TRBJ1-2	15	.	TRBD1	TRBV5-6	CASSLSGTGNYGYTF	TGTGCCAGCAGCTTGAGTGGGACAGGGAACTATGGCTACACCTTC
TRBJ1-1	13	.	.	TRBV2	CASSGDLNTEAFF	TGTGCCAGCAGTGGCGATTTGAACACTGAAGCTTTCTTT
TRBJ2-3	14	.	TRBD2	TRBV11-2	CASSLAGGPDTQYF	TGTGCCAGCAGCTTAGCGGGGGGGCCAGATACGCAGTATTTT
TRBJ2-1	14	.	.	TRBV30	CACPGEGTYNEQFF	TGTGCCTGTCCTGGAGAAGGTACCTACAATGAGCAGTTCTTC
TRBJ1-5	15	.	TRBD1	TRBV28	CASSLGTGVNQPQHF	TGTGCCAGCAGTTTAGGGACAGGGGTTAACCAGCCCCAGCATTTT
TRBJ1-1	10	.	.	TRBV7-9	CASSLSGRDF	TGTGCCAGCAGCTTGTCCGGGAGAGACTTT
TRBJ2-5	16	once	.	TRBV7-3	CASSLLGQGQQETQYF	TGTGCCAGCAGCTTGTTGGGGCAGGGTCAACAAGAGACCCAGTACTTC
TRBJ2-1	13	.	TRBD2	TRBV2	CASGGTSDNEQFF	TGTGCCAGCGGCGGGACTAGCGACAATGAGCAGTTCTTC
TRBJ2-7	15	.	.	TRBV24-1	CATSHPTGTGNEQYF	TGTGCCACCAGTCATCCGACAGGGACTGGGAACGAGCAGTACTTC
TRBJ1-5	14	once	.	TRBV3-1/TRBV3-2	CASSQDLVNQPQHF	TGTGCCAGCAGCCAAGATTTAGTCAATCAGCCCCAGCATTTT
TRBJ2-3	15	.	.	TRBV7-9	CASSLSYLDMATQYF	TGTGCCAGCAGCTTATCTTACCTAGATATGGCTACGCAGTATTTT
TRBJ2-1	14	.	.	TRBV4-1	CASAIADQHNEQFF	TGCGCCAGCGCGATAGCGGACCAACACAATGAGCAGTTCTTC
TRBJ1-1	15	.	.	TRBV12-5	CASGLDTTGIGKAFF	TGTGCTAGTGGTTTGGACACTACCGGGATTGGCAAAGCTTTCTTT
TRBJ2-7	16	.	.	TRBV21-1	CASSRRREGDSYEQYF	TGTGCCAGCAGCAGGCGACGGGAGGGGGACTCCTACGAGCAGTACTTC
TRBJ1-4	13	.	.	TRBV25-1	CASSEYLNEKLFF	TGTGCCAGCAGTGAATACTTAAATGAAAAACTGTTTTTT
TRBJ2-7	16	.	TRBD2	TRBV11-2	CASSLNVAGISYEQYF	TGTGCCAGCAGCTTAAACGTAGCGGGGATTTCCTACGAGCAGTACTTC
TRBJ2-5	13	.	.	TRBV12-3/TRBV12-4	CASSLGLQETQYF	TGTGCCAGCAGTCTCGGACTACAAGAGACCCAGTACTTC
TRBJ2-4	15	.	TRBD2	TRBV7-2	CASSLGGQAKNIQYF	TGTGCCAGCAGCTTGGGAGGGCAGGCCAAAAACATTCAGTACTTC
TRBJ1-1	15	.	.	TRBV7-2	CASSPVPGGNTEAFF	TGTGCCAGCAGCCCAGTCCCCGGGGGGAACACTGAAGCTTTCTTT
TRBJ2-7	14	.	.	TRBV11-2	CASSSARTVYEQYF	TGTGCCAGCAGCTCCGCCAGGACAGTCTACGAGCAGTACTTC
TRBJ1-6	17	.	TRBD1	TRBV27	CASSPLYVGTVNSPLHF	TGTGCCAGCAGCCCCCTGTATGTTGGGACAGTTAATTCACCCCTCCACTTT
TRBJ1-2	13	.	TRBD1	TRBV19	CASTEDRDYGYTF	TGTGCCAGTACTGAGGACAGGGACTATGGCTACACCTTC
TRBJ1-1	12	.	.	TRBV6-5	CASIAAYTEAFF	TGTGCCAGCATAGCGGCATACACTGAAGCTTTCTTT
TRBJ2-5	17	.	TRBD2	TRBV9	CASSDGTSGGADETQYF	TGTGCCAGCAGCGACGGGACTAGCGGGGGGGCCGATGAGACCCAGTACTTC
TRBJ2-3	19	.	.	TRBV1	CTRLWRLAEKSFSTDTQYF	TGCACCCGCCTGTGGCGGCTAGCGGAGAAATCCTTTAGCACAGATACGCAGTATTTT
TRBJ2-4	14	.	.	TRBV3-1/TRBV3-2	CASSQARQKNIQYF	TGTGCCAGCAGCCAAGCCCGACAGAAAAACATTCAGTACTTC
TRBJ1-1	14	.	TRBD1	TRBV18	CASSRDRANTEAFF	TGTGCCAGCTCGCGCGACAGGGCGAACACTGAAGCTTTCTTT
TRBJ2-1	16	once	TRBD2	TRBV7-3	CASSLNRLAGNNEQFF	TGTGCCAGCAGCTTAAACAGACTAGCGGGTAACAATGAGCAGTTCTTC
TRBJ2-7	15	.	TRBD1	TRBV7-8	CASSHGTVSSYEQYF	TGTGCCAGCAGCCACGGGACAGTGAGCTCCTACGAGCAGTACTTC
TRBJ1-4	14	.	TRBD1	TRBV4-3	CASSSRDRGRKLFF	TGCGCCAGCAGCTCCCGGGACAGGGGTAGAAAACTGTTTTTT
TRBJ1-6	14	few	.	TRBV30	CAWSAGTLNSPLHF	TGTGCCTGGAGCGCAGGGACATTGAATTCACCCCTCCACTTT
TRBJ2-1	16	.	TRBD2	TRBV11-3	CASSFRLAGGINEQFF	TGTGCCAGCAGCTTTAGACTAGCGGGAGGGATTAATGAGCAGTTCTTC
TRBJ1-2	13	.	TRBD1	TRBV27	CASSLTGVDGYTF	TGTGCCAGCAGCCTGACAGGGGTGGACGGCTACACCTTC
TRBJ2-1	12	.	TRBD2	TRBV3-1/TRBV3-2	CASSPRGDEQFF	TGTGCCAGCAGCCCGCGGGGGGATGAGCAGTTCTTC
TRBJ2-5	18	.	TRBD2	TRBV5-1	CASSSLLRGLAQAETQYF	TGCGCCAGCAGCTCTTTACTTCGAGGACTAGCCCAGGCGGAGACCCAGTACTTC
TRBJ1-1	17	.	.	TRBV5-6	CASSLRRDKMVGAEAFF	TGTGCCAGCAGCTTACGACGGGACAAAATGGTAGGCGCTGAAGCTTTCTTT
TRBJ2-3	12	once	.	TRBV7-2	CASSSTLDTQYF	TGTGCCAGCAGCTCTACCCTGGATACGCAGTATTTT
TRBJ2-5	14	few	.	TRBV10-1	CASSATGLQETQYF	TGCGCCAGCAGTGCTACAGGGCTCCAAGAGACCCAGTACTTC
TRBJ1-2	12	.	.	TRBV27	CASSLPRYGYTF	TGTGCCAGCAGTCTCCCCAGATATGGCTACACCTTC
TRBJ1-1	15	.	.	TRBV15	CATSTPRTGNTEAFF	TGTGCCACCAGCACCCCCCGAACAGGGAACACTGAAGCTTTCTTT